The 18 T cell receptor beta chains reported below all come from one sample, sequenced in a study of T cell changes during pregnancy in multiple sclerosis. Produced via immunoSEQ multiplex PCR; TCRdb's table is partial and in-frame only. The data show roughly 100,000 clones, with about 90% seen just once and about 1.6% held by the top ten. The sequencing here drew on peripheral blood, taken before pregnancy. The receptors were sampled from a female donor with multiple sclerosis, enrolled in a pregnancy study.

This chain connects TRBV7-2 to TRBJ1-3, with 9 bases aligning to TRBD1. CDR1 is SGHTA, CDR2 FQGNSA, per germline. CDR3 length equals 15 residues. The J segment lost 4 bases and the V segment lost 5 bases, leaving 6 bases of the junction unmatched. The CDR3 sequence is CASSLQGALGNTIYF. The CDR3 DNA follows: TGTGCCAGCAGCCTACAGGGGGCATTGGGAAACACCATATATTTT.

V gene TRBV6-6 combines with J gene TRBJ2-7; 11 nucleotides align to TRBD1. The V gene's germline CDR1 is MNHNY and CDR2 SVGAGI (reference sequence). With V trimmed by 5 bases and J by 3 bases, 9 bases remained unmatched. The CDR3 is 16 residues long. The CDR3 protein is CASSPYRTGGLYEQYF. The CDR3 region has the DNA TGTGCCAGCAGTCCGTACCGGACAGGGGGCCTCTACGAGCAGTACTTC.

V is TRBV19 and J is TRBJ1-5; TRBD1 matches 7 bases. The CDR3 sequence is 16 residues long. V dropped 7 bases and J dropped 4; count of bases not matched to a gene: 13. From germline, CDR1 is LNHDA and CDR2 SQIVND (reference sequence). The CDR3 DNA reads TGTGCCAGTAATGTCCGCCGGGGGACAGTTAATCAGCCCCAGCATTTT. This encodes CASNVRRGTVNQPQHF.

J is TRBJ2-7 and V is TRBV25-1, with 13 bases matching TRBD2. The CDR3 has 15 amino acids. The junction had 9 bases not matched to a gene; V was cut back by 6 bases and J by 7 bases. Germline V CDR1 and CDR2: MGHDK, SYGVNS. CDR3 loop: CASRKTGGLAGEQYF. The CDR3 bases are TGTGCCAGCAGAAAGACGGGGGGACTAGCGGGGGAGCAGTACTTC.

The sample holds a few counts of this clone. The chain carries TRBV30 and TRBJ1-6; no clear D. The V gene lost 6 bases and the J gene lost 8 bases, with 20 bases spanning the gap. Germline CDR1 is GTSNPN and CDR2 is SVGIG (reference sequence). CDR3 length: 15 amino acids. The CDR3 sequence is CACQIGSWADSPLHF. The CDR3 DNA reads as TGTGCCTGTCAAATAGGGAGCTGGGCCGATTCACCCCTCCACTTT. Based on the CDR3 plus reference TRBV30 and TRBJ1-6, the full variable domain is SQTIHQWPATLVQPVGSPLSLECTVEGTSNPNLYWYRQAAGRGLQLLFYSVGIGQISSEVPQNLSASRPQDRQFILSSKKLLLSDSGFYLCACQIGSWADSPLHFGNGTRLTVT.

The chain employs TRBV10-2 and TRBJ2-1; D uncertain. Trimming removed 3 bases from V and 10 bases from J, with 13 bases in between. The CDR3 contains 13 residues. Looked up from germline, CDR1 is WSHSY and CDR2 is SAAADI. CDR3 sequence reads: CASSERLPPEQFF. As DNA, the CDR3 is TGCGCCAGCAGTGAAAGACTCCCACCCGAGCAGTTCTTC.

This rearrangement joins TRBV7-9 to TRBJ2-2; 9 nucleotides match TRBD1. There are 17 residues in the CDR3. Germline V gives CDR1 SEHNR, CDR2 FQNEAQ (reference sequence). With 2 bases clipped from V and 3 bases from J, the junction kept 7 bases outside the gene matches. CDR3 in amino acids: CASSLPGQGLDTGELFF. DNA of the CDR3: TGTGCCAGCAGCTTACCAGGACAGGGGCTGGACACCGGGGAGCTGTTTTTT.

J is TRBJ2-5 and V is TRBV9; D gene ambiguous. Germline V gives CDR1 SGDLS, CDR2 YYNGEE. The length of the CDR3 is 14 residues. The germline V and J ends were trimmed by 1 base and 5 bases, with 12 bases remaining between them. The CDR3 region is CASSVSSRRETQYF. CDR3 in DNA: TGTGCCAGCAGCGTATCAAGCCGGCGGGAGACCCAGTACTTC.

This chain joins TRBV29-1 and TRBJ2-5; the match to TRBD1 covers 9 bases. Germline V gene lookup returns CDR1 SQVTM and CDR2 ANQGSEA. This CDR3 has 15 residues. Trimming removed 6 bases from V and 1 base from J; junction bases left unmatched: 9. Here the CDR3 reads CSVPRDRVFQETQYF. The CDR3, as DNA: TGCAGCGTCCCCCGGGACAGGGTGTTCCAAGAGACCCAGTACTTC.

CDR3 sequence: CASSNGIGRAYNEQFF. The DNA of the CDR3 is TGTGCCAGCAGCAATGGGATCGGGAGGGCTTACAATGAGCAGTTCTTC. The V and J genes are TRBV11-3 and TRBJ2-1; 8 bases align to TRBD2. The germline CDR1 and CDR2 sequences are SGHNT and YENEEA. CDR3 length: 16 residues. The V and J ends lost 5 bases and 4 bases, in that order; junction bases with no gene match: 10.

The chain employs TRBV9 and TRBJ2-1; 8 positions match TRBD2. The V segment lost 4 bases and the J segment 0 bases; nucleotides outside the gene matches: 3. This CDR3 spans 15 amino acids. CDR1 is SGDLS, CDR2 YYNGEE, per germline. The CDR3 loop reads CASSPGTSSYNEQFF. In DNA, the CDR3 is TGTGCCAGCAGCCCCGGGACTAGCTCCTACAATGAGCAGTTCTTC.

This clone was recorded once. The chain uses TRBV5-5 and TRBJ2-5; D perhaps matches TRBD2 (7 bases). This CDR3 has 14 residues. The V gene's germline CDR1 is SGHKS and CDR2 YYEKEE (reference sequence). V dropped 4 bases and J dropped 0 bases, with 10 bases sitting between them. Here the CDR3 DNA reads TGTGCCAGCAGCCCCGGGGGGCACCAAGAGACCCAGTACTTC. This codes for CASSPGGHQETQYF. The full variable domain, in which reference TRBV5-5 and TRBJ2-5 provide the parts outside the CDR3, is DAGVTQSPTHLIKTRGQQVTLRCSPISGHKSVSWYQQVLGQGPQFIFQYYEKEERGRGNFPDRFSARQFPNYSSELNVNALLLGDSALYLCASSPGGHQETQYFGPGTRLLVL.

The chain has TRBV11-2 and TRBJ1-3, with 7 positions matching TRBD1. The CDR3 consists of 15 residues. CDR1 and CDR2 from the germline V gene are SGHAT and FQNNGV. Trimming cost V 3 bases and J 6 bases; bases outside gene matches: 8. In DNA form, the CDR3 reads TGTGCCAGCAGCTTCGCGACAGGGCGCGAAAACACCATATATTTT. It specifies CASSFATGRENTIYF.

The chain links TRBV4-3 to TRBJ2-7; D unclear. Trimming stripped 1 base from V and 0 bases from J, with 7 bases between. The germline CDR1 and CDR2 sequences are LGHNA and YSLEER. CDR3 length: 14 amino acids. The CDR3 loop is CASSQAFSSYEQYF. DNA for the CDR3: TGCGCCAGCAGCCAAGCTTTCAGCTCCTACGAGCAGTACTTC.

Here the CDR3 reads CASSRAGESSYEQYF. The CDR3 DNA follows: TGTGCCAGCTCACGAGCGGGAGAGTCATCCTACGAGCAGTACTTC. V and J are TRBV18 and TRBJ2-7; the match to TRBD2 covers 8 bases. The CDR3 spans 15 residues. Germline V gene sequence: CDR1 KGHSH, CDR2 LQKENI. V lost 4 bases, J lost 1 base, and 6 bases stayed unmatched.

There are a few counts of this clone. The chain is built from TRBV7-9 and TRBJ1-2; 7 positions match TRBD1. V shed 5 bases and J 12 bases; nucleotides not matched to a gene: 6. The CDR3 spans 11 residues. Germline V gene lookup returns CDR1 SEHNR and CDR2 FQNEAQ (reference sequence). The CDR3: CASSDGQVDTF. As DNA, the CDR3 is TGTGCCAGCAGCGATGGACAGGTGGACACCTTC.

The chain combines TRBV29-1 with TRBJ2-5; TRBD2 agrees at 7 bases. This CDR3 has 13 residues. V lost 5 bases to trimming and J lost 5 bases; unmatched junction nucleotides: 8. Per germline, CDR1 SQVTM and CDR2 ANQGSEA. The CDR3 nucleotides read TGCAGCGTTCAGGGCGGGAGTTGGGAGACCCAGTACTTC. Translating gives CSVQGGSWETQYF.

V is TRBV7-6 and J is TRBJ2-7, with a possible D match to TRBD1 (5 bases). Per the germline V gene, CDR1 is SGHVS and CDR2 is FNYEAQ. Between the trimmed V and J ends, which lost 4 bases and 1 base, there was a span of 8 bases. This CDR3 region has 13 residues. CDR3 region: CASSSDRSYEQYF. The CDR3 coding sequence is TGTGCCAGCAGCTCAGACAGATCCTACGAGCAGTACTTC.